This T cell receptor beta chain was recovered during a study of T cells after yellow fever vaccination. TCRdb called the 5' RACE reads again in MiXCR, with one record for every CDR3 protein. The repertoire holds tens of thousands of distinct CDR3 sequences, 6% to 8.5% seen once, with under 25% in the top ten. This CDR3 is 16 amino acids long. Trimming pared 1 base from V and 0 bases from J, leaving 12 bases between. Germline V gene sequence: CDR1 SEHNR, CDR2 FQNEAQ (reference sequence). The J gene is TRBJ1-1, the V gene TRBV7-9; D is unclear. Material: PBMCs, either bulk or a sorted T-cell subset (CD4+, CD8+, memory, or dextramer-sorted; not recorded which), obtained on the day of the first yellow fever vaccination. The sequence derives from a young man who received the YFV17D yellow fever vaccine. CDR3 nucleotide sequence: TGTGCCAGCAGCTTAGTCGGCAGAATCGTGAACACTGAAGCTTTCTTT. Protein: CASSLVGRIVNTEAFF.